A selection of T cell receptor beta chains follows, all from one sample in a study of blood T cell repertoires in COVID-19. Repertoires were generated with immunoSEQ multiplex PCR, while TCRdb's copy carries only in-frame clones and drops some. The sample holds around 420,000 clones; around 90% are singletons and the top ten take around 1.9%. The sample was PBMCs or T cells enriched from blood (not recorded which). The receptors come from a woman between 40 and 55 years old with acute COVID-19. The CDR3 runs from the conserved cysteine through the conserved F or W. Each record gives: CDR3 length, D gene, V gene, J gene, clone size, CDR3 DNA, CDR3 protein. D genes are given only for firm matches. Rows may omit the clone size; those that give it use once, few, many or a size class.

14	TRBD1	TRBV7-9	TRBJ1-2	.	TGTGCCAGCAGCTTAGAGGGGGCGGTTGGAGGCTACACCTTC	CASSLEGAVGGYTF
14	.	TRBV2	TRBJ2-5	.	TGTGCCAGCACCGTGACTACAACCCAAGAGACCCAGTACTTC	CASTVTTTQETQYF
17	TRBD2	TRBV2	TRBJ2-1	once	TGTGCCAGCAGTGAACGTAGCGGGGGGGCCTCCTACAATGAGCAGTTCTTC	CASSERSGGASYNEQFF
13	.	TRBV6-5	TRBJ2-5	once	TGTGCCAGCAGTTACGGACTCACCGAGACCCAGTACTTC	CASSYGLTETQYF
14	TRBD1	TRBV6-6	TRBJ1-1	.	TGTGCCAGCACCCAAGGGACAGCGAACACTGAAGCTTTCTTT	CASTQGTANTEAFF
13	.	TRBV19	TRBJ1-5	.	TGTGCCAGTAGTACCCCGGACAGCCAGCCCCAGCATTTT	CASSTPDSQPQHF
14	TRBD1	TRBV2	TRBJ1-5	.	TGTGCCAGTGGGGGACAGGGAGCCCGTCAGCCCCAGCATTTT	CASGGQGARQPQHF
15	.	TRBV25-1	TRBJ1-1	.	TGTGCCAGCAGTGGGCCCCCCAGGGTGAACACTGAAGCTTTCTTT	CASSGPPRVNTEAFF
15	TRBD2	TRBV2	TRBJ2-6	.	TGTGCCAGCAGTTCTAGCGGGGGAGGGGCCAACGTCCTGACTTTC	CASSSSGGGANVLTF
12	.	TRBV7-9	TRBJ2-7	.	TGTGCCAGCAGGTCGACAGGCTACGAGCAGTACTTC	CASRSTGYEQYF
18	.	TRBV4-2	TRBJ2-5	.	TGTGCCAGCAGCCTGTCGGGAGAAGTGACTTCTACCTGGGAGACCCAGTACTTC	CASSLSGEVTSTWETQYF
14	.	TRBV19	TRBJ1-1	.	TGTGCCAGTAGTACCGGGATGGGGAGAACTGAAGCTTTCTTT	CASSTGMGRTEAFF
13	TRBD2	TRBV29-1	TRBJ2-3	.	TGCAGCGCTGCAGCGGGGAGCACAGATACGCAGTATTTT	CSAAAGSTDTQYF
14	.	TRBV25-1	TRBJ1-1	.	TGTGCCAGCAGTGAGTTGGACAAGGACACTGAAGCTTTCTTT	CASSELDKDTEAFF
14	TRBD2	TRBV20-1	TRBJ2-7	few	TGCAGTGCTAGTCGGGGACTATTTTCTTACGAGCAGTACTTC	CSASRGLFSYEQYF
15	.	TRBV5-6	TRBJ1-2	.	TGTGCCAGCAGCTCAAACAGGGTCCCATTAGGGGGCTACACCTTC	CASSSNRVPLGGYTF
13	.	TRBV11-2	TRBJ1-1	.	TGTGCCAGCAGCTTAACTGGAGGCCCCGAAGCTTTCTTT	CASSLTGGPEAFF
14	TRBD1	TRBV2	TRBJ1-1	.	TGTGCCAGCAGTGTAGAAACAGGGGCAACTGAAGCTTTCTTT	CASSVETGATEAFF
15	.	TRBV6-5	TRBJ1-5	once	TGTGCCAGCAGTCAACAGAGATATAGCAATCAGCCCCAGCATTTT	CASSQQRYSNQPQHF
14	.	TRBV5-6	TRBJ2-7	.	TGTGCCAGCAGCTCCTGGGGGGGCAGGTACGAGCAGTACTTC	CASSSWGGRYEQYF
14	TRBD1	TRBV13	TRBJ2-7	.	TGTGCCAGCAGCTTAGCGGGACAGTATCACGAGCAGTACTTC	CASSLAGQYHEQYF
13	TRBD1	TRBV5-1	TRBJ2-7	.	TGCGCCAGCATCCGGGACAGAACGGGCGAGCAGTACTTC	CASIRDRTGEQYF
13	.	TRBV11-2	TRBJ1-6	.	TGTGCCAGCAGCTTAACGCAGGGTTCACCCCTCCACTTT	CASSLTQGSPLHF
14	.	TRBV30	TRBJ1-1	.	TGTGCCTGGAGTGTAACTATGGTCGGCACTGAAGCTTTCTTT	CAWSVTMVGTEAFF
16	TRBD1	TRBV19	TRBJ1-5	once	TGTGCCAGTAGTATGAGGGACAGGGTATACGGTCAGCCCCAGCATTTT	CASSMRDRVYGQPQHF
18	TRBD1	TRBV5-8	TRBJ1-5	.	TGTGCCAGCAGCCTTTACCGACAGGGGACAAAGCGCAATCAGCCCCAGCATTTT	CASSLYRQGTKRNQPQHF
14	.	TRBV9	TRBJ2-7	.	TGTGCCAGCAGCGGGGGCCCCGCCGGGTACGAGCAGTACTTC	CASSGGPAGYEQYF
14	TRBD1	TRBV5-1	TRBJ1-2	.	TGCGCCAGCACCCCAGGGGGGCTTAACTATGGCTACACCTTC	CASTPGGLNYGYTF
13	TRBD1	TRBV30	TRBJ2-7	.	TGTGCCTGGACCCCGGACAGGGGCTACGAGCAGTACTTC	CAWTPDRGYEQYF
14	.	TRBV3-1/TRBV3-2	TRBJ2-1	.	TGTGCCAGCAGCCAAATGGGGAGGTACAATGAGCAGTTCTTC	CASSQMGRYNEQFF
16	.	TRBV4-1	TRBJ1-1	once	TGCGCCAGCAGCCAGTCCATACAGGGTGGGAACACTGAAGCTTTCTTT	CASSQSIQGGNTEAFF
17	TRBD2	TRBV3-1/TRBV3-2	TRBJ2-3	.	TGTGCCAGCAGCCAAGACAGCGGGGGCCTAAACACAGATACGCAGTATTTT	CASSQDSGGLNTDTQYF
14	TRBD2	TRBV5-5	TRBJ2-1	.	TGTGCCAGCACCCTGACTAGCGGGGGGGCCGAGCAGTTCTTC	CASTLTSGGAEQFF
14	TRBD1	TRBV6-5	TRBJ1-4	.	TGTGCCAGCAGTTACAACAGGGGAGGTGAAAAACTGTTTTTT	CASSYNRGGEKLFF
15	TRBD1	TRBV2	TRBJ1-2	once	TGTGCCAGCAGTGAAGCAAGGACAGGACTCTATGGCTACACCTTC	CASSEARTGLYGYTF
15	.	TRBV21-1	TRBJ2-3	.	TGTGCCAGCAGCAGTTTGATGGGTCGGGGAGATACGCAGTATTTT	CASSSLMGRGDTQYF
14	TRBD1	TRBV6-6	TRBJ1-1	.	TGTGCCACCAGGACAGGGCGCCAGAACACTGAAGCTTTCTTT	CATRTGRQNTEAFF
13	TRBD2	TRBV24-1	TRBJ2-1	once	TGTGCCACCGAAGGGCGGGGGGGCCGTGAGCAGTTCTTC	CATEGRGGREQFF
13	TRBD1	TRBV2	TRBJ1-2	.	TGTGCCAGCAGCACCGGGACAGAGTATGGCTACACCTTC	CASSTGTEYGYTF